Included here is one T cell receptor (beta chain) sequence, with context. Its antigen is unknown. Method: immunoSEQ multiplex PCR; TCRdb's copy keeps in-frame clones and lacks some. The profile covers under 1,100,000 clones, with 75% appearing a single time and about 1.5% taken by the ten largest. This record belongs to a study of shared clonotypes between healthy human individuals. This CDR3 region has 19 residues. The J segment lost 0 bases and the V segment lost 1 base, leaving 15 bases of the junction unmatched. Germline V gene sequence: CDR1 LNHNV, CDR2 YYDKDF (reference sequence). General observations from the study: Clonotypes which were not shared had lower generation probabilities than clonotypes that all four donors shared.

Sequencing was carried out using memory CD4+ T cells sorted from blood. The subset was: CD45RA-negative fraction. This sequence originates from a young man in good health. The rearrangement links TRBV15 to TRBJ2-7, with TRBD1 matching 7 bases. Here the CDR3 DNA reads TGTGCCACCAGCAGAGGTGGGGATAGGGGGCGACCTATCTCCTACGAGCAGTACTTC. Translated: CATSRGGDRGRPISYEQYF.